This is a list of T cell receptor beta chains from one sample in a study of CD8+ T cells in alopecia areata. Measured with immunoSEQ multiplex PCR; TCRdb has only the in-frame clones, and not every one. The sample holds around 160,000 clones; 47% are singletons and the top ten take less than 8%. Sequencing input: CD4+ T cells sorted from blood. All receptors come from a human donor with alopecia areata. The CDR3 runs from the conserved cysteine through the conserved F or W. A D gene is named only where the DNA matches it firmly. The size of a clone is reported for some rows only, either as once, few or many, or as a class for expanded clones.

CDR3 DNA | CDR3 protein | clone size | J gene | D gene | V gene
TGCAGCGCCACCGAGGGTCGGGGAAACCAAGAGACCCAGTACTTC | CSATEGRGNQETQYF | . | TRBJ2-5 | . | TRBV29-1
TGTGCCAGCAGCCCCCGTACAGGGGTTGTTGTCAATGAGCAGTTCTTC | CASSPRTGVVVNEQFF | . | TRBJ2-1 | TRBD1 | TRBV7-9
TGTGCCTGGAGTGGGGGGATGGGACTAGGGGCAGAGAATGAGCAGTTCTTC | CAWSGGMGLGAENEQFF | once | TRBJ2-1 | TRBD2 | TRBV30
TGTGCCAGTAGTATTCCCCCTAGGGGTGAGCAGTTCTTC | CASSIPPRGEQFF | few | TRBJ2-1 | . | TRBV19
TGCAGCGTTGGTTTCCCCAACCCACCCTACGAGCAGTACTTC | CSVGFPNPPYEQYF | . | TRBJ2-7 | . | TRBV29-1
TGTGCCAGCAGCTTGTTCCAGGGGAGCAATGAGCAGTTCTTC | CASSLFQGSNEQFF | . | TRBJ2-1 | . | TRBV5-6
TGTGCCAGCAGATCTCGACTAGCGGGTCACGAGACCCAGTACTTC | CASRSRLAGHETQYF | . | TRBJ2-5 | TRBD2 | TRBV6-5
TGTGCCAGCAGCGAGACAGGGCGAGGAGAGACCCAGTACTTC | CASSETGRGETQYF | . | TRBJ2-5 | TRBD1 | TRBV9
TGCAGCGTTGAAGAAGCAGGCCGTTCTTCCTACGAGCAGTACTTC | CSVEEAGRSSYEQYF | few | TRBJ2-7 | . | TRBV29-1
TGTGCCAGCAGCTTAACTAGCACAGATACGCAGTATTTT | CASSLTSTDTQYF | . | TRBJ2-3 | . | TRBV28
TGCAGCGTACACCGCAGGGGATACACCGGGGAGCTGTTTTTT | CSVHRRGYTGELFF | . | TRBJ2-2 | . | TRBV29-1